This TCR beta chain originates from a study of brain T cells in children with intractable seizures. This table comes from immunoSEQ multiplex PCR, and its TCRdb copy is limited to in-frame clones, with some not included. The data show tens of thousands of clones, 90% to 95% seen once. There are 11 residues in the CDR3. The ends were cut back, 2 bases at V and 9 bases at J, with 5 bases in the middle. Per germline, CDR1 KGHSH and CDR2 LQKENI. The TCR sequence derives from a boy younger than two with tuberous sclerosis and intractable seizures. J is TRBJ2-4 and V is TRBV18, with D unclear. This specimen was peripheral blood, taken at surgery. As DNA, the CDR3 is TGTGCCAGCTCACCAGGGGTCATTCAGTACTTC. Protein sequence: CASSPGVIQYF.